Below are 6 T cell receptor beta chains sequenced from a single sample in a study of cytomegalovirus exposure and HLA in healthy donors. PCR involved 60 Vbeta and 13 Jbeta primers. Assay: immunoSEQ multiplex PCR; the TCRdb copy retains only in-frame clones and omits some. Of about 170,000 clones listed, around three quarters are singletons. Specimen: PBMCs. Every receptor here comes from a woman in her thirties in good health and CMV-seropositive.

This clone occurred a few times. One junction end disagrees with the germline gene, perhaps due to a read error. This chain uses TRBV7-9 with TRBJ2-7; a possible D gene is TRBD1 (5 bases). Germline CDR1 reads SEHNR; CDR2 reads FQNEAQ (reference sequence). The CDR3 spans 18 residues. The CDR3 is CSSSLVQGLLSGGYEQYF. The CDR3 nucleotides read TGTTCCAGCAGCTTAGTCCAGGGTCTTTTGTCTGGTGGATACGAGCAGTACTTC.

This CDR3 reads CASSLYSRNSPLHF. The CDR3 DNA follows: TGTGCCAGCAGCTTATACAGCAGAAATTCACCCCTCCACTTT. The J gene is TRBJ1-6, the V gene TRBV7-2; D gene ambiguous. The CDR3 covers 14 residues. Germline CDR1 reads SGHTA; CDR2 reads FQGNSA. V lost 2 bases and J 7 bases, leaving 9 bases between the germline ends.

The chain uses TRBV11-2 and TRBJ2-7; 10 nucleotides align to TRBD2. Looked up from germline, CDR1 is SGHAT and CDR2 is FQNNGV. Trimming cost V 5 bases and J 5 bases; bases outside gene matches: 12. The CDR3 is 16 residues long. The CDR3 region is CASSHWWASGSHEQYF. The DNA of the CDR3 is TGTGCCAGCAGCCATTGGTGGGCTAGCGGGAGCCACGAGCAGTACTTC.

The chain links TRBV5-4 to TRBJ1-1, with TRBD1 matching 8 bases. Germline CDR1 is SGHNT and CDR2 is YYREEE (reference sequence). This CDR3 is built from 16 residues. The trim removed 4 bases at V and 0 bases at J, leaving 8 bases unmatched. The CDR3 spells CASSRGTGRMNTEAFF. The CDR3 DNA reads TGTGCCAGCAGCCGCGGGACAGGCAGAATGAACACTGAAGCTTTCTTT.

The chain combines TRBV19 with TRBJ1-1, with D unresolved. Germline-derived CDR1 and CDR2 are LNHDA and SQIVND (reference sequence). CDR3 size: 13 residues. Trimming cost V 3 bases and J 4 bases, with 9 bases left between them. The CDR3 coding sequence is TGTGCCAGTAGTATCCGGGATTTCACTGAAGCTTTCTTT. Translating gives CASSIRDFTEAFF.

The V gene is TRBV5-1, the J gene TRBJ2-7; 14 bases fit TRBD2. CDR1 and CDR2 (germline): SGHRS, YFSETQ. After removal of 4 bases from V and 6 bases from J, the junction contained 6 bases not matched to a gene. This CDR3 contains 15 residues. CDR3 nucleotides: TGCGCCAGCAGCAATACCGGGACTAGCGGGGGCGAGCAGTACTTC. The encoded protein is CASSNTGTSGGEQYF.